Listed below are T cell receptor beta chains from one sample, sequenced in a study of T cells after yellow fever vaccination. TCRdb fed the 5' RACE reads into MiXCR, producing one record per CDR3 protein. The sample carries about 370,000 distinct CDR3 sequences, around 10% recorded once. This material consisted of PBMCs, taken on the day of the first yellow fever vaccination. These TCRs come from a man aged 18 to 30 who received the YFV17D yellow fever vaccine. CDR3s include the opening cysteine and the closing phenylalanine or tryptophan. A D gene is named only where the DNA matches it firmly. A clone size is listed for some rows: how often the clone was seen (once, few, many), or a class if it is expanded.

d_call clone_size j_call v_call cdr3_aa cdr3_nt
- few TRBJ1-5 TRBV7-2 CATGTRDQPQHF TGTGCCACCGGGACAAGAGATCAGCCCCAGCATTTT
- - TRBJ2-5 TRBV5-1 CASSPVLGLEETQYF TGCGCCAGCAGCCCGGTACTAGGACTGGAAGAGACCCAGTACTTC
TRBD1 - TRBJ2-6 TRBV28 CASSLTGGSGANVLTF TGTGCCAGCAGTTTAACAGGGGGCTCTGGGGCCAACGTCCTGACTTTC
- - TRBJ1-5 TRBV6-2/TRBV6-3 CASSSRTRGTLQQPQHF TGTGCCAGCAGTTCTCGGACCCGGGGGACCCTTCAGCAGCCCCAGCATTTT
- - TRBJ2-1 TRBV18 CASSPNRDDEQFF TGTGCCAGCTCACCCAACAGGGACGATGAGCAGTTCTTC
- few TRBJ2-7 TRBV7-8 CASSSLVAGREQYF TGTGCCAGCAGCTCCCTGGTCGCAGGGAGGGAGCAGTACTTC
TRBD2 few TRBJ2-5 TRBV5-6 CASSRSGGVQETQYF TGTGCCAGCAGCAGATCGGGGGGGGTCCAAGAGACCCAGTACTTC
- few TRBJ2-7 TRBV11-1 CASSSPGGAGVTYEQYF TGTGCCAGCAGCTCCCCGGGCGGGGCAGGCGTCACCTACGAGCAGTACTTC
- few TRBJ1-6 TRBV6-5 CASCWGINSPLHF TGTGCCAGCTGTTGGGGGATTAATTCACCCCTCCACTTT
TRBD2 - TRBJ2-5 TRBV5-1 CASSGGSGLSQETQYF TGCGCCAGCAGCGGGGGGTCGGGACTAAGTCAAGAGACCCAGTACTTC